The entry that follows covers one T cell receptor beta chain sequence. These data come from a study of blood T cell repertoires in COVID-19. Study in general: Whether acute or convalescent, the COVID-19 samples came from the United States, Italy and Spain.

Per the original methods: Cell counts per sample came from amplifying reference gene primers. Clones were sequenced by immunoSEQ multiplex PCR, and TCRdb holds only the in-frame ones, with some missing. V and J calls and clone size come straight from that table; D and trimming were deduced from the DNA. Of 100,000 to 120,000 clones in the sample, about 76% were seen once. What was sequenced was peripheral blood. This TCR was recovered from a woman in her seventies with acute or convalescent COVID-19.

The CDR3 sequence: CASSPNRGAEAFF. Written as DNA, the CDR3 is TGTGCCAGCAGCCCAAACAGGGGCGCTGAAGCTTTCTTT. The chain recombines TRBV7-9 with TRBJ1-1, with TRBD1 matching 7 bases. Germline-derived CDR1 and CDR2 are SEHNR and FQNEAQ (reference sequence). V lost 5 bases to trimming and J lost 6 bases; unmatched junction nucleotides: 6. There are 13 residues in the CDR3.